The source of this T cell receptor beta chain is a study of cytomegalovirus exposure and HLA in healthy donors. About the research overall: A data release that came early held roughly 85 million unique TCRs from HLA-typed donors.

Germline V gives CDR1 SGHDT, CDR2 YYEEEE. This CDR3 spans 14 amino acids. Trimming left V 1 base short and J 8 bases short, with 10 bases between. Amplification used 60 Vbeta primers and 13 Jbeta primers. Profiling relied on immunoSEQ multiplex PCR, and the TCRdb table lists in-frame clones only, not all of them. The table lists approximately 190,000 clones, over 70% of them singletons, with 3.5% to 4% in the top ten. The study, taken as a whole, reports: Highly shared variants forming one cluster were likely a sequencing artifact. Investigators reported 150 to 200 TCR beta chains as tied to cytomegalovirus.

About this clone: As yet, its antigen is unknown.

Sequencing input: PBMCs. The V gene is TRBV5-6, the J gene TRBJ1-6, with D possibly matching TRBD1 (5 bases). This TCR was sampled from a man aged 50-59 years in good health and CMV-seronegative. The DNA of the CDR3 is TGTGCCAGCAGCTTGCAGGGAAGGGATTCACCCCTCCACTTT. Its translation is CASSLQGRDSPLHF.